These 12 T cell receptor beta chains were sequenced from one sample in a study of blood T cell repertoires in COVID-19. The method was immunoSEQ multiplex PCR; TCRdb's version includes in-frame clones alone and lacks a portion of them. Of around 180,000 clones listed, about 74% are singletons. The material sequenced was peripheral blood. The receptors here all came from a woman aged 80 or over with acute or convalescent COVID-19.

V usage is TRBV7-8 and J usage is TRBJ1-6; no clear D. V was shortened by 1 base and J by 5 bases, with 12 bases between the two germline ends. Germline CDR1 and CDR2: SGHVS and FQNEAQ. This CDR3 has 16 amino acids. The CDR3 nucleotides read TGTGCCAGCAGCTTAGACGGGTCCTTGAATAATTCACCCCTCCACTTT. It codes for CASSLDGSLNNSPLHF.

The V call is TRBV5-1, the J call TRBJ2-3, with D maybe TRBD2 (5 bases). CDR1 and CDR2 (germline): SGHRS, YFSETQ. The CDR3 extends over 17 amino acids. V lost 2 bases and J 2 bases, leaving 18 bases between the germline ends. This CDR3 reads CASSFGRVPRPTDTQYF. CDR3 nucleotide sequence: TGCGCCAGCAGCTTTGGGCGGGTACCCAGGCCCACAGATACGCAGTATTTT. Filled out from reference TRBV5-1 and TRBJ2-3, the complete variable domain reads KAGVTQTPRYLIKTRGQQVTLSCSPISGHRSVSWYQQTPGQGLQFLFEYFSETQRNKGNFPGRFSGRQFSNSRSEMNVSTLELGDSALYLCASSFGRVPRPTDTQYFGPGTRLTVL.

The chain employs TRBV4-1 and TRBJ2-7; 11 bases fit TRBD1. CDR1 MGHRA and CDR2 YSYEKL come from the germline V gene. The V and J ends lost 1 base and 11 bases, in that order; junction bases with no gene match: 10. This CDR3 is 15 amino acids long. CDR3 sequence (DNA): TGCGCCAGCAGCCAAGTTTCCGGACAGGGGGCGCGGGAGTACTTC. This translates into CASSQVSGQGAREYF.

This rearrangement joins TRBV28 to TRBJ2-6; possibly TRBD2 for D (6 bases). The CDR3 sequence is 16 residues long. V was clipped by 3 bases and J by 1 base, with 10 bases between them. CDR1 is MDHEN and CDR2 is SYDVKM in the germline V gene. The CDR3 DNA reads as TGTGCCAGCAGTTTTCCCGGGGGATCTGGGGCCAACGTCCTGACTTTC. Protein product: CASSFPGGSGANVLTF.

V gene TRBV5-5 combines with J gene TRBJ1-1, with D perhaps TRBD1 (5 bases). Trimming removed 4 bases from V and 4 bases from J, with 17 bases in between. Germline loops: CDR1 SGHKS, CDR2 YYEKEE (reference sequence). CDR3 size: 15 residues. CDR3 sequence (DNA): TGTGCCAGCAGCACCCTGGGGGGTATGTTCACTGAAGCTTTCTTT. It translates to CASSTLGGMFTEAFF.

The chain links TRBV30 to TRBJ2-3, with 7 nucleotides matching TRBD2. CDR3 size: 15 residues. V dropped 0 bases and J dropped 2; count of bases not matched to a gene: 5. Germline values: CDR1 GTSNPN, CDR2 SVGIG (reference sequence). The CDR3 region has the DNA TGTGCCTGGAGTGTCGGTCTAGCGGACACAGATACGCAGTATTTT. Amino acid sequence: CAWSVGLADTDTQYF.

In its sample, this clone was seen a few times. The chain uses TRBV28 and TRBJ1-5, with 8 positions matching TRBD1. Per germline, CDR1 MDHEN and CDR2 SYDVKM. The CDR3 loop spans 16 amino acids. Trimming at V came to 6 bases and at J to 2 bases, leaving 9 bases not matched to a gene. The CDR3 bases are TGTGCCAGCAGCCGGGGGGACAGGTCGGGCAATCAGCCCCAGCATTTT. Translation gives CASSRGDRSGNQPQHF. The full variable domain, completed using reference TRBV28 and TRBJ1-5, is DVKVTQSSRYLVKRTGEKVFLECVQDMDHENMFWYRQDPGLGLRLIYFSYDVKMKEKGDIPEGYSVSREKKERFSLILESASTNQTSMYLCASSRGDRSGNQPQHFGDGTRLSIL.

A single count supports this clone. The chain joins TRBV11-2 to TRBJ2-1; 10 nucleotides align to TRBD2. The CDR3 sequence is 15 residues long. The germline CDR1 and CDR2 sequences are SGHAT and FQNNGV. V shed 1 base, J shed 6 bases, and the junction held 3 bases outside the gene matches. The CDR3 loop reads CASSLGASGSNEQFF. CDR3 nucleotides: TGTGCCAGCAGCTTAGGGGCTAGCGGGAGCAATGAGCAGTTCTTC.

J is TRBJ2-7 and V is TRBV5-6; 7 positions agree with TRBD1. Germline lookup yields CDR1 SGHDT and CDR2 YYEEEE. Trimming at V came to 5 bases and at J to 7 bases, leaving 15 bases not matched to a gene. This CDR3 comprises 15 residues. The CDR3 DNA is TGTGCCAGCAGGTGGTGGGCAGGGGGATATAGGGAGCAGTACTTC. Translating it yields CASRWWAGGYREQYF.

The chain has TRBV24-1 and TRBJ2-2, with 14 bases lining up with TRBD2. The CDR3 runs 18 residues. The junction had 9 bases not matched to a gene; V was cut back by 5 bases and J by 5 bases. Germline CDR1 is KGHDR and CDR2 is SFDVKD. The CDR3 here is CATSASGLAGVGTGELFF. The CDR3 bases are TGTGCCACCAGTGCCTCGGGACTAGCGGGAGTAGGGACCGGGGAGCTGTTTTTT.

V is TRBV5-1 and J is TRBJ1-1; D gene uncertain. Trimming took 0 bases from V and 6 from J, leaving 15 bases between them. CDR1 is SGHRS, CDR2 YFSETQ, per germline. The CDR3 runs 15 residues. Here the CDR3 DNA reads TGCGCCAGCAGCTTGGGGTCCCCAGTGGTCCCTGAAGCTTTCTTT. Protein: CASSLGSPVVPEAFF.

The gene calls are TRBV5-1 and TRBJ1-2; no reliable D call. V lost 0 bases and J lost 3, with 9 bases in between. The V gene's germline CDR1 is SGHRS and CDR2 YFSETQ. CDR3 size: 14 residues. Here the CDR3 reads CASSLDGSDYGYTF. CDR3 sequence (DNA): TGCGCCAGCAGCTTGGACGGGTCCGACTATGGCTACACCTTC.